Shown below are 9 T cell receptor beta chains from a single sample sequenced in a study of blood T cell repertoires in COVID-19. Here immunoSEQ multiplex PCR was the method, and the copy in TCRdb shows in-frame clones only, minus some. In the table there are 350,000 to 500,000 clones, roughly 84% of which are singletons. The sequenced sample was PBMCs or T cells enriched from blood (not recorded which). The receptors were gathered from a woman between 18 and 29 years old who had been exposed to COVID-19.

The DNA for the CDR3 is TGTGCCAGCAGCTCGACAGGGAGCACTGAAGCTTTCTTT. Residues: CASSSTGSTEAFF. This sequence joins TRBV3-1 (or the pseudogene TRBV3-2) and TRBJ1-1; 7 bases agree with TRBD1. The length of the CDR3 is 13 residues. Germline trimming cut 5 bases from V and 4 bases from J; bases unmatched to any gene: 4. Germline-derived CDR1 and CDR2 are LGHDT and YNNKEL (reference sequence).

A few counts support this clone. The CDR3: CASSLTRTENYEQYF. The CDR3 region has the DNA TGTGCCAGCTCCCTAACCCGGACAGAAAACTACGAGCAGTACTTC. The V call is TRBV18, the J call TRBJ2-7; a weak D match, TRBD1 (6 bases). CDR3 size: 15 residues. From germline, CDR1 is KGHSH and CDR2 LQKENI. The V and J ends lost 6 bases and 3 bases respectively, with 18 bases between them.

The chain carries TRBV3-1 (or the pseudogene TRBV3-2) and TRBJ1-2, with 7 positions matching TRBD1. From germline, CDR1 is LGHDT and CDR2 YNNKEL (reference sequence). The CDR3 is 14 amino acids. J was trimmed by 5 bases and V by 1 base; bases with no gene match: 4. CDR3 coding DNA: TGTGCCAGCAGCCAAGCCGCAGGGGGTTATGGCTACACCTTC. This codes for CASSQAAGGYGYTF.

The genes are TRBV7-3 and TRBJ2-3, with TRBD2 identical over 12 bases. CDR1 and CDR2 from the germline V gene are SGHTA and FQGTGA. CDR3 size: 18 residues. The V segment lost 6 bases and the J segment 0 bases; nucleotides outside the gene matches: 10. As DNA, the CDR3 is TGTGCCAGCAGAACTTCTAGCGGGGGGGCCCTAAGCACAGATACGCAGTATTTT. Translated: CASRTSSGGALSTDTQYF.

The chain couples TRBV19 to TRBJ1-4; D gene unclear. The germline V gene encodes CDR1 LNHDA and CDR2 SQIVND (reference sequence). The CDR3 spans 11 residues. Trimming took off 3 bases at V and 8 bases at J, with 4 bases between the two ends. The CDR3 DNA is TGTGCCAGTAGTATCGGGGAAAAACTGTTTTTT. Translated, it gives CASSIGEKLFF.

The chain links TRBV3-1 (or the pseudogene TRBV3-2) to TRBJ1-5; the D gene is possibly TRBD1 (5 bases). Germline V gene data show CDR1 as LGHDT and CDR2 as YNNKEL (reference sequence). V was clipped by 0 bases and J by 2 bases, with 8 bases between them. The CDR3 runs to 15 residues. The CDR3 region has the DNA TGTGCCAGCAGCCAAGAAGGAGGGGGCAATCAGCCCCAGCATTTT. It translates to CASSQEGGGNQPQHF.

Written as DNA, the CDR3 is TGTGCCAGCAGTTACTCAGGGAGCAATGAGCAGTTCTTC. Translating gives CASSYSGSNEQFF. The gene calls are TRBV6-5 and TRBJ2-1; the D gene is possibly TRBD2 (5 bases). Germline CDR1 reads MNHEY; CDR2 reads SVGAGI. This CDR3 has 13 amino acids. The V gene lost 0 bases and the J gene lost 6 bases, with 6 bases spanning the gap.

The J gene is TRBJ2-2, the V gene TRBV7-8, with TRBD1 matching 7 bases. Germline CDR1 and CDR2: SGHVS and FQNEAQ. The CDR3 contains 15 residues. With 6 bases clipped from V and 0 bases from J, the junction kept 4 bases outside the gene matches. The CDR3 loop is CASRPTGTNTGELFF. In DNA, the CDR3 is TGTGCCAGCAGGCCGACAGGGACGAACACCGGGGAGCTGTTTTTT.

The chain recombines TRBV19 with TRBJ1-1, with no clear D. Trimming left V 4 bases short and J 5 bases short, with 8 bases between. Germline V CDR1 and CDR2: LNHDA, SQIVND (reference sequence). This CDR3 spans 12 amino acids. CDR3 bases: TGTGCCAGTAGTAACTACGGGACTGAAGCTTTCTTT. Amino acid sequence: CASSNYGTEAFF. Filled out from reference TRBV19 and TRBJ1-1, the complete variable domain reads DGGITQSPKYLFRKEGQNVTLSCEQNLNHDAMYWYRQDPGQGLRLIYYSQIVNDFQKGDIAEGYSVSREKKESFPLTVTSAQKNPTAFYLCASSNYGTEAFFGQGTRLTVV.